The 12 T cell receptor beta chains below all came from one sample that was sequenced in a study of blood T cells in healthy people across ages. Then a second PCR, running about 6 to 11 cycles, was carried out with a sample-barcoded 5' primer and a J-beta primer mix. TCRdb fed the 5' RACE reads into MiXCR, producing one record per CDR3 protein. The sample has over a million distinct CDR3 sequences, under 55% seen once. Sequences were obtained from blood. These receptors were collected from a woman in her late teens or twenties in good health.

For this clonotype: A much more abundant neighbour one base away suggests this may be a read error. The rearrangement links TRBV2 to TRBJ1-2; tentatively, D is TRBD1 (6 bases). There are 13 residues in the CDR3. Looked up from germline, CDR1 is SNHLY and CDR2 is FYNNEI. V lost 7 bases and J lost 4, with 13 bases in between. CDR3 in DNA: TGTGCCAGCACCTCCGACAGGTTCTATGGCTACACCTTC. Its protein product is CASTSDRFYGYTF.

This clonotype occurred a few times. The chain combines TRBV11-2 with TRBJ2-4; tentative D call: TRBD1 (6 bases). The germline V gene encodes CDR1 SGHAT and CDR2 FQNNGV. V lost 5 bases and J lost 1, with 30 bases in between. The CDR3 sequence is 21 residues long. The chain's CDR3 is CASSSQQLGQPGPGAKNIQYF. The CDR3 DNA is TGTGCCAGCAGCAGTCAACAGCTGGGACAACCGGGCCCTGGGGCCAAAAACATTCAGTACTTC.

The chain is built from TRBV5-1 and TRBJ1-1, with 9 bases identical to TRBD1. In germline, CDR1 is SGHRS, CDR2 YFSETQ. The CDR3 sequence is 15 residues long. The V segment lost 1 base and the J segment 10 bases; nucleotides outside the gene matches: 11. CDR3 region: CASSLNRGQGNGAFF. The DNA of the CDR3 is TGCGCCAGCAGCTTGAACAGGGGGCAAGGAAATGGAGCTTTCTTT.

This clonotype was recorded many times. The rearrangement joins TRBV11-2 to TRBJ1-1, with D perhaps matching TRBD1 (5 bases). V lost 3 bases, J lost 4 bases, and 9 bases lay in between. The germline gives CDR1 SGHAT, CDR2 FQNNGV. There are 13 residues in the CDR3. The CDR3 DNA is TGTGCCAGCAGCTTCCAGGGAAGCACTGAAGCTTTCTTT. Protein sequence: CASSFQGSTEAFF.

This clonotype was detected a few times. For the CDR3, the DNA is TGTGCCAGCAGTTTTAACACCCTTAACGGTGAAGCTTTCTTT. Translated: CASSFNTLNGEAFF. The V gene is TRBV12-3 or TRBV12-4, the J gene TRBJ1-1; D is unclear. The CDR3 has 14 residues. The germline V and J ends were trimmed by 3 bases and 7 bases, with 15 bases remaining between them.

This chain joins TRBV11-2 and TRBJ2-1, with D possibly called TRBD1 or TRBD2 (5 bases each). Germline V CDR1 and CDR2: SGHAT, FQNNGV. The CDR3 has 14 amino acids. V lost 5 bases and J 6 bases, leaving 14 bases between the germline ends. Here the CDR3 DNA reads TGTGCCAGCAGCCCCGAACCTGGGGGCAATGAGCAGTTCTTC. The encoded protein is CASSPEPGGNEQFF.

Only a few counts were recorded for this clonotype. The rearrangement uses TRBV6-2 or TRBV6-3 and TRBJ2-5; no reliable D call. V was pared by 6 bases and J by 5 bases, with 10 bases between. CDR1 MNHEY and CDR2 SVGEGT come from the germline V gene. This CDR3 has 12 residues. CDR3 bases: TGTGCCAGCAGAAGGACGAGGGAGACCCAGTACTTC. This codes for CASRRTRETQYF.

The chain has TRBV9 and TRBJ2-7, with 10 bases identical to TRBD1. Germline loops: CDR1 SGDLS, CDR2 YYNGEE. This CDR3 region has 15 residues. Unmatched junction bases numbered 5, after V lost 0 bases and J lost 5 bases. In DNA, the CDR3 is TGTGCCAGCAGCGTAGAAGGGACAGGGGCCAACGAGCAGTACTTC. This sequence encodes CASSVEGTGANEQYF. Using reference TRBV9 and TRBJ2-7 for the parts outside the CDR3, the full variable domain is DSGVTQTPKHLITATGQRVTLRCSPRSGDLSVYWYQQSLDQGLQFLIQYYNGEERAKGNILERFSAQQFPDLHSELNLSSLELGDSALYFCASSVEGTGANEQYFGPGTRLTVT.

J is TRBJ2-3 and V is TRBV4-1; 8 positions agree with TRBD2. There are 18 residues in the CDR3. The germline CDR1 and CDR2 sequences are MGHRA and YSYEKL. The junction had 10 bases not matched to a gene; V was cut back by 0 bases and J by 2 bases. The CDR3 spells CASSQDSWSGGPTDTQYF. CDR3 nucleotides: TGCGCCAGCAGCCAAGATTCGTGGAGCGGGGGCCCCACAGATACGCAGTATTTT.

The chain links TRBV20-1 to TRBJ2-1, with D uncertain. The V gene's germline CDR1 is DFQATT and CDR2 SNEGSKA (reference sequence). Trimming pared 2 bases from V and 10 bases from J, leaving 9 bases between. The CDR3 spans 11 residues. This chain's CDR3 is CSARSALEQFF. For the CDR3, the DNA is TGCAGTGCTAGATCCGCCCTGGAGCAGTTCTTC.

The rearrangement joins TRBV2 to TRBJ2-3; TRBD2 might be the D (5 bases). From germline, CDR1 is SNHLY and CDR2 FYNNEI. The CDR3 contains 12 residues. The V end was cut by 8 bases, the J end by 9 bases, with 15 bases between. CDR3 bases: TGTGCCAGCGCCAGGACTGCCATGACGCAGTATTTT. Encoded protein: CASARTAMTQYF.

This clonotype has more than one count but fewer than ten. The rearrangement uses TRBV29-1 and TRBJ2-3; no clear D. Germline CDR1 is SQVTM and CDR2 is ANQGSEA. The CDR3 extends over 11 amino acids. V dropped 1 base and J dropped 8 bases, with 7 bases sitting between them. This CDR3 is CSVEAPPTQYF. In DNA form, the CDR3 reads TGCAGCGTTGAAGCCCCCCCTACGCAGTATTTT.